This TCR beta chain originates from a study of blood T cells in healthy people across ages. Combining a sample-barcoded 5' primer with a J-beta primer mix, a second PCR ran for roughly 6 to 11 cycles. TCRdb re-derived calls from the 5' RACE reads in MiXCR, one entry per CDR3 protein. In the table there are under 1 million distinct CDR3 sequences, 40% to 50% of which are singletons. Germline CDR1 and CDR2: SGHTA and FQGNSA. This CDR3 spans 16 amino acids. The clonotype was recovered from a man aged 55 to 70 in good health. The chain carries TRBV7-2 and TRBJ2-7; 14 bases match TRBD2. The J call may be wrong; the DNA end is better matched by TRBJ2-4. Sequenced sample: blood. The CDR3, as DNA: TGTGCCAGCAGCCCAGGGACTAGCGGGGGACAAAACATTCAGTACTTC. This sequence encodes CASSPGTSGGQNIQYF.